This T cell receptor (beta chain) was identified during a study of blood T cell repertoires in COVID-19 (dated by TCRdb to the early 2020s). Looking at the study overall: The collaborator samples originated in the United States, Italy and Spain and spanned the acute and convalescent phases of COVID-19. A freely available public database, intended as a resource for researchers studying the immune response to SARS-CoV-2, is where the repertoires were released. Nearly every sample came with metadata listing a de-identified subject ID, COVID-19 status, age in years and sex. Subjects who had been exposed to COVID-19, were actively infected with it, or had recovered from it provided the deeply sampled blood TCRbeta repertoires that made up the dataset. The samples were drawn from two sources: the first 160 participants of the ongoing ImmuneRACE study, and 950 to 1,500 subjects contributed by 6 global collaborators. Where available, HLA class I and class II types were taken from metadata supplied by the sample provider and were not determined by assay-based typing. The material from the prospective study consisted of cDNA or gDNA derived from T cells, B-cell-depleted T cells, or PBMCs.

What the research found in general, with its limitations: The amount of clinical and demographic metadata varied by source and participant and was provided uncurated.

The CDR3 contains 14 residues, cysteine and phenylalanine counted. The kept DNA is CDR3 alone, 42 bases in frame from the first base. In the germline V gene, CDR1 corresponds to KGHSH and CDR2 to LQKENI. The junction carries 9 bases between V and J, which are trimmed by 3 bases and 1 base respectively. TCRbeta CDR3 regions were amplified from genomic DNA by means of the immunoSEQ Assay, a bias-controlled multiplex PCR. From the authors' description of their analysis: The number of nucleated cells in each sample was estimated from the amplification of reference gene primers within the assay. To quantify the absolute abundance of each unique TCRbeta CDR3 rearrangement, sequence reads were collapsed and filtered. Productive Simpson clonality was computed per sample as the square root of Simpson's diversity index over productive rearrangements. The immuneACCESS repertoire file appears here via TCRdb, limited to in-frame rearrangements. These files lack a portion of the clones; in checked studies, under half of the deficit traces to unresolved V genes, and the cause of the others is not known. The DNA was the basis for D and trimming; V, J and clone size are from that table. The sample yields more than 150,000 clones; 70% to 90% were counted once. Of the sample, roughly 20% falls within the top ten clones.

As regards this clone: Its specific antigen is unknown. Base qualities were left out, and no much larger clone turns up one base away.

Whole blood was collected in K2EDTA tubes by collaborating institutions according to the institutions' own protocols. For TCRbeta analysis, collaborators shipped samples as frozen whole blood, isolated PBMCs, or DNA extracted from either of those sample types. This sequence uses TRBV18 and TRBJ1-1; 5 matching bases give a weak D call of TRBD1. This clonotype was sampled from a man between 65 and 85 years old with active or convalescent COVID-19. The sequencing input was peripheral blood. In nucleotide form, the sequence is TGTGCCAGCTCACCGCAGCAGGGGAACACTGAAGCTTTCTTT. The translation is CASSPQQGNTEAFF.